These 30 T cell receptor beta chains share one sample of origin, sequenced in a study of cytomegalovirus exposure and HLA in healthy donors (dated by TCRdb to about 2017). Preparation of the library involved the immunoSEQ multiplex PCR assay. A mixture of 60 forward primers for TCR Vbeta segments and 13 reverse primers for TCR Jbeta segments was used in the multiplex PCR. TCRdb retrieved this table from immuneACCESS and kept in-frame rearrangements only. Not all clones are present; in checked studies, unresolved V genes account for under half, and no reason is known for the remainder. For this sample there are some 160,000 clones; more than 70% appear just once. The top ten hold roughly 6.3% of the sample. The sequenced sample consisted of PBMCs. All receptors come from a male donor in good health and CMV-seropositive.

The chain links TRBV5-1 to TRBJ2-5; a possible D gene is TRBD2 (7 bases). CDR1 and CDR2 from the germline V gene are SGHRS and YFSETQ. CDR3 length: 16 residues. V was pared by 3 bases and J by 2 bases, with 17 bases between. CDR3 sequence (DNA): TGCGCCAGCAGCTCGGAGGGGGGGGGCAGGCAAGAGACCCAGTACTTC. Protein product: CASSSEGGGRQETQYF.

This clone has just a few counts. The chain is built from TRBV10-3 and TRBJ2-7; D uncertain. From germline, CDR1 is ENHRY and CDR2 SYGVKD. The CDR3 spans 11 residues. V was pared by 8 bases and J by 4 bases, with 9 bases between. The CDR3 spells CAIDDGYEQYF. The DNA of the CDR3 is TGTGCCATCGATGACGGGTACGAGCAGTACTTC.

This clone was seen just once. Sequence at one end of the junction differs from germline and may be a read error. This CDR3 is also generated by other DNA sequences in the sample. The chain has TRBV5-1 and TRBJ1-1; no clear D. The CDR3 length is 16 residues. Per the germline V gene, CDR1 is SGHRS and CDR2 is YFSETQ. CDR3 coding DNA: TGCGCCAGCAGCCCCGTTCGCGGCAACGCGAACACTGAAGCCTTCTTT. Encoded protein: CASSPVRGNANTEAFF.

This chain joins TRBV9 and TRBJ2-5; 12 nucleotides line up with TRBD1. The J call may be wrong; the DNA end is better matched by TRBJ2-7. Germline CDR1 and CDR2: SGDLS and YYNGEE. The CDR3 is made up of 16 amino acids. CDR3 in amino acids: CASSPGQGAISYEQYF. Here the CDR3 DNA reads TGTGCCAGCAGCCCGGGACAGGGGGCTATATCCTACGAGCAGTACTTC.

This clone was observed a handful of times. This sequence joins TRBV19 and TRBJ2-7; tentative D call: TRBD1 (5 bases). CDR3 length equals 11 residues. CDR1 LNHDA and CDR2 SQIVND come from the germline V gene (reference sequence). V gave up 9 bases and J gave up 6 bases, with 12 bases separating them. The CDR3: CASATVGEQYF. The CDR3 region has the DNA TGTGCCAGCGCGACAGTGGGCGAGCAGTACTTC.

The sample holds one count of this clone. V is TRBV27 and J is TRBJ1-5; D gene uncertain. Between the trimmed V and J ends, which lost 5 bases and 0 bases, there was a span of 11 bases. CDR1 and CDR2 (germline): MNHEY, SMNVEV (reference sequence). The CDR3 length is 15 residues. In DNA, the CDR3 is TGTGCCAGCAGTCCGCTACAGTATAGCAATCAGCCCCAGCATTTT. Residues: CASSPLQYSNQPQHF.

This clone came up once. The V call is TRBV7-9, the J call TRBJ2-7; 9 nucleotides match TRBD1. The junction had 5 bases not matched to a gene; V was cut back by 5 bases and J by 0 bases. Germline-derived CDR1 and CDR2 are SEHNR and FQNEAQ (reference sequence). The CDR3 is 15 amino acids. CDR3 in amino acids: CASSLRDRASYEQYF. Written as DNA, the CDR3 is TGTGCCAGCAGCCTCCGGGACAGGGCCTCCTACGAGCAGTACTTC.

The CDR3 DNA follows: TGTGCCTGGAGTCCGGGACATACCTACGAGCAGTACTTC. Translation: CAWSPGHTYEQYF. The rearrangement uses TRBV30 and TRBJ2-7; possible D gene TRBD1, 6 bases. This CDR3 is 13 amino acids long. Trimming pared 2 bases from V and 2 bases from J, leaving 10 bases between. From germline, CDR1 is GTSNPN and CDR2 SVGIG (reference sequence).

This clone was detected only once. The rearrangement uses TRBV5-5 and TRBJ2-7; 7 bases are a match to TRBD1. The germline gives CDR1 SGHKS, CDR2 YYEKEE (reference sequence). V was clipped by 0 bases and J by 3 bases; unmatched bases: 6. The CDR3 is made up of 15 amino acids. The CDR3 DNA reads as TGTGCCAGCAGCTTGGCCCTGGCAGGGGGCTACGAGCAGTACTTC. Its translation is CASSLALAGGYEQYF.

The genes are TRBV11-2 and TRBJ1-2; D perhaps matches TRBD1 (6 bases). The CDR3 extends over 15 amino acids. V was pared by 0 bases and J by 7 bases, with 15 bases between. The germline gives CDR1 SGHAT, CDR2 FQNNGV. CDR3 loop: CASSLDLNRVAGYTF. The CDR3 coding sequence is TGTGCCAGCAGCTTAGATCTAAACAGGGTTGCTGGCTACACCTTC.

This chain uses TRBV29-1 with TRBJ2-1; TRBD2 might be the D (5 bases). This CDR3 has 14 residues. Germline V gene sequence: CDR1 SQVTM, CDR2 ANQGSEA. With 7 bases removed from V and 0 bases from J, the gap between germline ends came to 13 bases. The CDR3 is CSARAGHSYNEQFF. As DNA, the CDR3 is TGCAGCGCTCGCGCGGGCCACTCCTACAATGAGCAGTTCTTC.

This chain connects TRBV9 to TRBJ2-2; D not certain. The CDR3 contains 15 residues. Germline values: CDR1 SGDLS, CDR2 YYNGEE. Deletions cut 3 bases from V and 0 bases from J, with 9 bases between. Written as DNA, the CDR3 is TGTGCCAGCAGCGCAATTACACCGAACACCGGGGAGCTGTTTTTT. Residues: CASSAITPNTGELFF.

The chain is built from TRBV7-8 and TRBJ2-7; no clear D. Germline CDR1 SGHVS, CDR2 FQNEAQ. Trimming shortened V by 1 base and J by 1 base, and 5 bases separated the two germline ends. The CDR3 runs 13 residues. The CDR3 is CASSLDWSYEQYF. Written as DNA, the CDR3 is TGTGCCAGCAGCTTAGACTGGTCCTACGAGCAGTACTTC.

The sample holds a few counts of this clone. V and J are TRBV28 and TRBJ1-2; possible D gene TRBD1, 5 bases. V was pared by 4 bases and J by 2 bases, with 5 bases between. The CDR3 spans 12 residues. Looked up from germline, CDR1 is MDHEN and CDR2 is SYDVKM. The CDR3 here is CASSSGNYGYTF. The DNA of the CDR3 is TGTGCCAGCAGTTCAGGGAACTATGGCTACACCTTC.

The chain recombines TRBV12-5 with TRBJ1-1; possible D gene TRBD1, 6 bases. V lost 5 bases and J 2 bases, leaving 18 bases between the germline ends. The CDR3 has 16 amino acids. CDR1 LGHNT and CDR2 FRNRAP come from the germline V gene. CDR3 region: CASGRQVGSKNTEAFF. In nucleotides, the CDR3 is TGTGCTAGTGGTAGACAGGTGGGGAGTAAAAACACTGAAGCTTTCTTT.

This chain links TRBV29-1 with TRBJ2-7; D is undetermined. CDR1 and CDR2 (germline): SQVTM, ANQGSEA. This CDR3 contains 12 residues. The V end was cut by 3 bases, the J end by 0 bases, with 6 bases between. The CDR3 DNA reads TGCAGCGTTGAGAGCATCTCCTACGAGCAGTACTTC. It encodes CSVESISYEQYF.

This clone was seen only a few times. The CDR3 is CASSIEQGQGSDEQYF. The CDR3 DNA follows: TGTGCCAGTAGTATAGAGCAGGGACAGGGCAGTGACGAGCAGTACTTC. The chain recombines TRBV19 with TRBJ2-7; TRBD1 matches 9 bases. CDR1 is LNHDA, CDR2 SQIVND, per germline (reference sequence). There are 16 residues in the CDR3. With V trimmed by 0 bases and J by 5 bases, 8 bases remained unmatched.

Notes on this clone: Germline is not matched at one junction end, which may reflect a read error. V and J are TRBV7-9 and TRBJ2-7, with 9 bases lining up with TRBD2. The CDR3 runs 15 residues. Germline CDR1 SEHNR, CDR2 FQNEAQ (reference sequence). The CDR3 nucleotides read TGTTCCAGCAGCTTCCAAGCGGGAGGCTTTTACGAGCAGTACTTC. Its translation: CSSSFQAGGFYEQYF.

This clone was seen more than once but under ten times. V and J are TRBV10-2 and TRBJ2-2, with 7 bases lining up with TRBD2. V trimming: 2 bases; J trimming: 3 bases; junction bases outside the gene matches: 0. The CDR3 spans 14 residues. Germline-derived CDR1 and CDR2 are WSHSY and SAAADI. DNA of the CDR3: TGCGCCAGCAGTGAGACTAGCGACACCGGGGAGCTGTTTTTT. It is translated as CASSETSDTGELFF.

V is TRBV19 and J is TRBJ2-2; 9 positions agree with TRBD1. Germline CDR1 is LNHDA and CDR2 is SQIVND (reference sequence). The CDR3 length is 15 residues. J was trimmed by 7 bases and V by 6 bases; bases with no gene match: 9. CDR3 nucleotides: TGTGCCAGTAGCACGGGACAGGGAATTCACGGGGAGCTGTTTTTT. Its protein is CASSTGQGIHGELFF.

The chain is built from TRBV6-4 and TRBJ2-1; TRBD2 agrees at 9 bases. Germline V gene data show CDR1 as MRHNA and CDR2 as SNTAGT. The V segment lost 1 base and the J segment 6 bases; nucleotides outside the gene matches: 4. The CDR3 is 15 amino acids. The CDR3 sequence is CASSDFGGRANEQFF. The CDR3 bases are TGTGCCAGCAGTGACTTTGGCGGGAGGGCCAATGAGCAGTTCTTC.

The rearrangement links TRBV5-1 to TRBJ2-7, with 8 bases that match TRBD2. CDR3 length: 13 residues. V lost 1 base, J lost 7 bases, and 4 bases stayed unmatched. CDR1 is SGHRS and CDR2 is YFSETQ in the germline V gene. The CDR3 bases are TGCGCCAGCAGCTTGCACCGGGGGGGAGAGCAGTACTTC. It yields the protein CASSLHRGGEQYF.

V is TRBV15 and J is TRBJ2-7; possibly TRBD1 for D (6 bases). Germline V gene lookup returns CDR1 LNHNV and CDR2 YYDKDF (reference sequence). CDR3 length: 16 residues. The V end was cut by 4 bases, the J end by 1 base, with 17 bases between. DNA of the CDR3: TGTGCCACCAGCAAATCAAGGGACACAGTATCCTACGAGCAGTACTTC. It translates to CATSKSRDTVSYEQYF.

The chain's CDR3 is CASSPPIWTGLNEQFF. The CDR3 DNA reads as TGTGCCAGCAGCCCTCCCATATGGACAGGACTAAATGAGCAGTTCTTC. V and J are TRBV11-3 and TRBJ2-1; D is perhaps TRBD1 (7 bases). Germline-derived CDR1 and CDR2 are SGHNT and YENEEA. The V end was cut by 5 bases, the J end by 7 bases, with 21 bases between. The CDR3 is 16 residues long.

This clone was detected once. This chain uses TRBV10-3 with TRBJ1-2, with TRBD1 as a possible D gene (5 bases). This CDR3 has 14 amino acids. CDR1 ENHRY and CDR2 SYGVKD come from the germline V gene. Trimming took off 7 bases at V and 2 bases at J, with 14 bases between the two ends. This CDR3 reads CAIKWGSQNYGYTF. CDR3 in DNA: TGTGCCATCAAGTGGGGCAGCCAGAACTATGGCTACACCTTC.

J is TRBJ2-1 and V is TRBV9; a weak D match, TRBD2 (6 bases). The length of the CDR3 is 15 residues. CDR1 SGDLS and CDR2 YYNGEE come from the germline V gene. V was pared by 2 bases and J by 4 bases, with 13 bases between. The CDR3 DNA reads TGTGCCAGCAGCGTGGGGAGCGGGCTTTACAATGAGCAGTTCTTC. Protein sequence: CASSVGSGLYNEQFF.

The chain uses TRBV5-1 and TRBJ1-1; D is uncertain. V gave up 7 bases and J gave up 3 bases, with 13 bases separating them. This CDR3 is built from 13 residues. Germline V lookup: CDR1 SGHRS, CDR2 YFSETQ. The CDR3 DNA sequence: TGCGCCAGCTCCTCTCACGGGGACACTGAAGCTTTCTTT. Translating it yields CASSSHGDTEAFF.

The rearrangement uses TRBV7-4 and TRBJ2-5, with a weak D call TRBD2 (6 bases). Gene TRBJ2-7 matches the end of the DNA better, so the J call may be wrong. Germline V gene sequence: CDR1 SGHVT, CDR2 SQSDAQ. This CDR3 has 14 amino acids. CDR3 nucleotide sequence: TGTGCCAGCAGCTTAGGATGGGAGGTCTACGAGCAGTACTTC. As protein: CASSLGWEVYEQYF.

This chain connects TRBV2 to TRBJ2-7; 12 nucleotides align to TRBD1. CDR3 size: 14 residues. J was trimmed by 4 bases and V by 7 bases; bases with no gene match: 5. Germline CDR1 and CDR2: SNHLY and FYNNEI. CDR3 sequence: CASTPGQGAYEQYF. The CDR3 nucleotides are TGTGCCAGCACCCCGGGACAGGGGGCTTACGAGCAGTACTTC.

The chain recombines TRBV28 with TRBJ1-2; D not certain. The V and J ends lost 6 bases and 3 bases respectively, with 11 bases between them. Germline-derived CDR1 and CDR2 are MDHEN and SYDVKM. This CDR3 is built from 13 residues. The DNA of the CDR3 is TGTGCCAGCAGATCCACGGTGGACTATGGCTACACCTTC. Translating it yields CASRSTVDYGYTF.